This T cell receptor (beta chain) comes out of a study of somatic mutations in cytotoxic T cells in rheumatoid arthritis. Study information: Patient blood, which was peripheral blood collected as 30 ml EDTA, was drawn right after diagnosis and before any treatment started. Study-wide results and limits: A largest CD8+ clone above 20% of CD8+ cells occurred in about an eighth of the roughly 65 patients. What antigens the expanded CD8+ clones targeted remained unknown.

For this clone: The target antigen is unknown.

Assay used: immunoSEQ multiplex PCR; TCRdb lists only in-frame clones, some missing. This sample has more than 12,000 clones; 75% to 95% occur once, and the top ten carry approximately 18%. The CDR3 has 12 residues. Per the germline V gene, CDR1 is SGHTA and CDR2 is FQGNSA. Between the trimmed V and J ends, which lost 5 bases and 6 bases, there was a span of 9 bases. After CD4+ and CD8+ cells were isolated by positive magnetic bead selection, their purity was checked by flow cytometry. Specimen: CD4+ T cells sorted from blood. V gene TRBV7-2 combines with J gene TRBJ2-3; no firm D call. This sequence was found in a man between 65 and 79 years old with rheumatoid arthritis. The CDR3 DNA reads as TGTGCCAGCAGCCCCCTCAGGGATACGCAGTATTTT. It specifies CASSPLRDTQYF.